This TCR beta chain is from a study of identical twins. Study results and caveats: Models underpredicted monozygotic twin sharing of out-of-frame TCR alpha. Insertions were reduced in abundant cord blood beta clonotypes but not in memory repertoires.

A universal primer site arose from template switching, and cDNA bore unique molecular identifiers. One entry per CDR3 protein, called by TCRdb with MiXCR from the 5' RACE reads. The table records 1.5 million to 2 million distinct CDR3 sequences, about 30% of them present only once. This clonotype has just a few counts. The target antigen is unknown. Germline lookup yields CDR1 MNHNS and CDR2 SASEGT. V lost 1 base and J 9 bases, leaving 10 bases between the germline ends. The CDR3 totals 13 residues. The chain has TRBV6-1 and TRBJ2-1; weak D call: TRBD1 (5 bases). The TCR comes from a newborn girl in good health. Sequenced input: cord blood. CDR3 in amino acids: CASSEVRRGEQFF. The CDR3 coding sequence is TGTGCCAGCAGTGAAGTCAGAAGGGGTGAGCAGTTCTTC.